Sequencing of this TCR beta chain was carried out in a study of blood T cell repertoires in COVID-19. Looking at the study overall: Nucleic acid was either cDNA or gDNA, and it came from T cells, B-cell-depleted T cells, or PBMCs.

Looked up from germline, CDR1 is SGDLS and CDR2 is YYNGEE. CDR3 length: 14 residues. J gave up 2 bases and V 1 base, and 0 bases lay outside the gene matches. This clone was seen once. Those enrolled in Seattle joined during active infection and were followed longitudinally afterward. Authors' data handling: The assay estimated nucleated cells by amplifying reference gene primers. Generated by immunoSEQ multiplex PCR, the TCRdb table keeps only in-frame clones and is missing some. The DNA was the basis for D and trimming; V, J and clone size are from that table. Of under 350,000 clones detected, about 93% appear once; the ten largest clones hold 6.5% to 8%.

The chain employs TRBV9 and TRBJ1-5; 7 nucleotides match TRBD1. The receptor's source is a woman in her 30s with COVID-19, enrolled during active disease. Sequencing input: peripheral blood. The CDR3 region has the DNA TGTGCCAGCAGCGTACAGGGGGGCAATCAGCCCCAGCATTTT. Its protein product is CASSVQGGNQPQHF.